Below are 19 T cell receptor beta chains sequenced from a single sample in a study of type 1 regulatory T cells. Findings and limits, study-wide: Compared with non-type 1 regulatory T cells, type 1 regulatory T cells showed a more restricted TCR repertoire.

TCRdb independently ran MiXCR on the reads; one entry per CDR3 protein. Seen here are 65,000 to 80,000 distinct CDR3 sequences, roughly 20% observed once, and the top ten hold 8.3%. Their antigens remain unidentified. Sequencing used cultured type 1 regulatory T (Tr1) cells, either the whole culture or a sorted fraction (not recorded which). The receptor set was obtained from a human donor in good health.

This clonotype was observed a few times. The V call is TRBV18, the J call TRBJ2-7, with D perhaps given as TRBD1 or TRBD2 (6 bases each). The CDR3 contains 12 residues. V lost 3 bases and J lost 6, with 9 bases in between. Germline CDR1 reads KGHSH; CDR2 reads LQKENI. The CDR3 coding sequence is TGTGCCAGCTCACCGGGGGGCTCCGAGCAGTACTTC. It translates to CASSPGGSEQYF.

This clonotype occurred many times. The CDR3 spells CASSWADTQYF. In nucleotides, the CDR3 is TGTGCCAGCAGCTGGGCAGATACGCAGTATTTT. The chain recombines TRBV7-2 with TRBJ2-3; D is ambiguous. Deletions cut 4 bases from V and 4 bases from J, with 3 bases between. Germline V gene sequence: CDR1 SGHTA, CDR2 FQGNSA. The CDR3 has 11 amino acids.

The chain recombines TRBV27 with TRBJ2-5; possibly TRBD1 or TRBD2 for D (5 bases each). V was cut by 5 bases and J by 2 bases, with 15 bases left in between. The CDR3 extends over 15 amino acids. Germline V gene sequence: CDR1 MNHEY, CDR2 SMNVEV (reference sequence). The CDR3 region is CASSQRWDRQETQYF. The CDR3, as DNA: TGTGCCAGCAGTCAACGATGGGACCGTCAAGAGACCCAGTACTTC.

J is TRBJ2-7 and V is TRBV5-1, with a tentative D call TRBD1 (6 bases). The V end was cut by 5 bases, the J end by 2 bases, with 17 bases between. Per the germline V gene, CDR1 is SGHRS and CDR2 is YFSETQ. This CDR3 contains 15 residues. The DNA for the CDR3 is TGCGCCAGCAGTCGGCAGTCGACAGGACCCTACGAGCAGTACTTC. This sequence encodes CASSRQSTGPYEQYF.

The rearrangement links TRBV30 to TRBJ1-5, with D unclear. The length of the CDR3 is 13 residues. Germline loops: CDR1 GTSNPN, CDR2 SVGIG (reference sequence). The V and J ends lost 1 base and 0 bases respectively, with 4 bases between them. In DNA, the CDR3 is TGTGCCTGGAGTGAGGATAGCAATCAGCCCCAGCATTTT. This gives the protein CAWSEDSNQPQHF.

This clonotype showed up many times. V is TRBV5-6 and J is TRBJ2-6; weak D call: TRBD2 (6 bases). The CDR3 runs to 17 residues. The V end lost 2 bases, the J end lost 4 bases, and 16 bases lay between the germline ends. CDR1 is SGHDT and CDR2 is YYEEEE in the germline V gene. The CDR3 DNA reads TGTGCCAGCAGCTTAGTAGCGGCTCCAGCAGGGGCCAACGTCCTGACTTTC. Its protein product is CASSLVAAPAGANVLTF.

This clonotype was seen more than once but under ten times. The rearrangement joins TRBV12-3 or TRBV12-4 to TRBJ1-2, with D uncertain. This CDR3 contains 13 residues. V lost 6 bases, J lost 4 bases, and 12 bases lay in between. DNA for the CDR3: TGTGCCAGCAGCCTGGACGGAGTCTATGGCTACACCTTC. It yields the protein CASSLDGVYGYTF.

As to this clonotype: A read error may account for a junction end that differs from germline. This rearrangement joins TRBV7-9 to TRBJ2-3, with TRBD2 matching 12 bases. CDR1 and CDR2 from the germline V gene are SEHNR and FQNEAQ (reference sequence). The CDR3 consists of 17 residues. This CDR3 reads CASSLTSGRYSTNTQYF. In DNA, the CDR3 is TGTGCCAGCAGCCTCACTAGCGGGAGGTATAGCACAAATACGCAGTATTTT.

The J gene is TRBJ2-7, the V gene TRBV18; possible D gene TRBD2, 6 bases. CDR1 is KGHSH, CDR2 LQKENI, per germline. V was cut by 5 bases and J by 3 bases, with 17 bases left in between. The CDR3 is 15 residues long. CDR3 bases: TGTGCCAGCTCAGCACAGGCTAGCGCCAACTACGAGCAGTACTTC. Amino acid sequence: CASSAQASANYEQYF.

This clonotype appeared a few times. This chain joins TRBV10-3 and TRBJ2-7; TRBD2 matches at 9 bases. Trimming cost V 10 bases and J 2 bases; bases outside gene matches: 9. The germline gives CDR1 ENHRY, CDR2 SYGVKD. The CDR3 sequence is 14 residues long. The CDR3 nucleotides are TGTGCCACCATGATAGCGGGAGATGCCTACGAGCAGTACTTC. Protein product: CATMIAGDAYEQYF.

The V and J genes are TRBV20-1 and TRBJ2-1, with 11 bases identical to TRBD2. The germline V gene has CDR1 DFQATT and CDR2 SNEGSKA (reference sequence). This CDR3 contains 15 residues. J was trimmed by 9 bases and V by 3 bases; bases with no gene match: 10. The CDR3 loop reads CSASLRLAGGGEQFF. The CDR3 bases are TGCAGTGCTAGTTTAAGGCTAGCGGGAGGTGGTGAGCAGTTCTTC.

This clonotype was seen many times. The chain recombines TRBV4-2 with TRBJ2-1; TRBD1 aligns across 9 bases. Trimming took 3 bases from V and 8 from J; bases not matched to a gene: 5. The CDR3 covers 14 residues. Germline CDR1 reads LGHNA; CDR2 reads YNFKEQ. Here the CDR3 DNA reads TGTGCCAGCAGCCACCGGACAGGGGCGGATGAGCAGTTCTTC. Translating gives CASSHRTGADEQFF.

This clonotype was observed at least ten times. The chain uses TRBV5-1 and TRBJ2-5; the match to TRBD2 covers 7 bases. CDR3 length: 15 residues. V lost 0 bases, J lost 2 bases, and 4 bases stayed unmatched. Germline CDR1 is SGHRS and CDR2 is YFSETQ. CDR3 coding DNA: TGCGCCAGCAGCTTGGGCGTACTAGCGCAAGAGACCCAGTACTTC. It yields the protein CASSLGVLAQETQYF.

This sequence joins TRBV29-1 and TRBJ2-7; the match to TRBD1 covers 8 bases. Germline V gene sequence: CDR1 SQVTM, CDR2 ANQGSEA. The CDR3 contains 11 residues. Trimming at V came to 8 bases and at J to 5 bases, leaving 5 bases not matched to a gene. The DNA for the CDR3 is TGCAGCTGTGACAGGGGAGACGAGCAGTACTTC. Translation: CSCDRGDEQYF.

Only one count was recorded for this clonotype. Being one base from a much bigger clone, this may be a read error. This chain connects TRBV4-3 to TRBJ1-6; no clear D. Germline V gene data show CDR1 as LGHNA and CDR2 as YSLEER. The V gene lost 0 bases and the J gene lost 0 bases, with 6 bases spanning the gap. CDR3 length: 16 amino acids. In DNA form, the CDR3 reads TGCGCCAGCAGCCAAGAGGGGAACTCCTATAATTCACCCCTCCACTTT. Its translation: CASSQEGNSYNSPLHF.

The rearrangement joins TRBV5-1 to TRBJ2-5; D remains ambiguous. Germline-derived CDR1 and CDR2 are SGHRS and YFSETQ. The CDR3 consists of 15 residues. Trimming stripped 4 bases from V and 5 bases from J, with 18 bases between. CDR3 protein: CASSPTVVGRETQYF. CDR3 in DNA: TGCGCCAGCAGCCCCACGGTTGTGGGTCGGGAGACCCAGTACTTC.

The chain is built from TRBV15 and TRBJ2-1, with D maybe TRBD2 (6 bases). V was trimmed by 0 bases and J by 5 bases, leaving 17 bases between them. The CDR3 has 17 amino acids. Germline V gives CDR1 LNHNV, CDR2 YYDKDF (reference sequence). CDR3 sequence reads: CATSRDKGVADDNEQFF. As DNA, the CDR3 is TGTGCCACCAGCAGAGATAAAGGGGTAGCGGATGACAATGAGCAGTTCTTC.

V is TRBV5-1 and J is TRBJ2-4, with a possible D match to TRBD1 (5 bases). Trimming cost V 2 bases and J 2 bases, with 11 bases left between them. CDR3 length: 15 amino acids. Germline values: CDR1 SGHRS, CDR2 YFSETQ. Here the CDR3 reads CASSLGRTTKNIQYF. DNA of the CDR3: TGCGCCAGCAGCTTAGGCAGGACAACCAAAAACATTCAGTACTTC.

The DNA of the CDR3 is TGTGCCATCAGTGCGGCGGCTGCTAATGAAAAACTGTTTTTT. Its translation is CAISAAAANEKLFF. J is TRBJ1-4 and V is TRBV10-3; D is uncertain. CDR3 length: 14 residues. V was cut by 4 bases and J by 3 bases, with 9 bases left in between. From germline, CDR1 is ENHRY and CDR2 SYGVKD.